The source of this TCR beta chain is a study of CD8 T cells in Susac syndrome. Study context: Sequenced Susac syndrome patients included five or six with active disease and fewer than ten who were in remission.

The study's findings and limits: Susac-specific public clones found in total CD8+ repertoires numbered some 17, and those in CD8+ TEMRA repertoires numbered about 5.

V lost 5 bases, J lost 2 bases, and 11 bases stayed unmatched. CDR1 is SGHVS and CDR2 is FNYEAQ in the germline V gene. The CDR3 is 17 amino acids. TCR beta sequencing covered blood CD8+ and CD4+ T cells. This clonotype was detected once. Its specificity is unknown. An input of about 0.45 to 1 ug of RNA was subjected to reverse transcription using random hexamers. The method of amplification for TCR beta CDR3 was immunoSEQ multiplex PCR, covering 54 Vbeta and 13 Jbeta. TCRdb re-called the immunoSEQ multiplex PCR reads through MiXCR, storing one row per CDR3 protein. The sample holds roughly 89,000 distinct CDR3 sequences, around 96% seen once.

The clonotype was recovered from a human donor with Susac syndrome. The rearrangement joins TRBV7-6 to TRBJ2-1; 8 bases map to TRBD2. Sequenced sample: CD8+ T cells from PBMCs. Written as DNA, the CDR3 is TGTGCCAGCAGCCTTACTAGCGGCCCGGATCCCTACAATGAGCAGTTCTTC. Translating gives CASSLTSGPDPYNEQFF.